A selection of T cell receptor beta chains follows, all from one sample in a study of T cells after yellow fever vaccination. TCRdb called the 5' RACE reads again in MiXCR, with one record for every CDR3 protein. The sample gives some 99,000 distinct CDR3 sequences, roughly 5.8% of which show up once; approximately 39% is in the top ten. The specimen comprised CD8+ T cells sorted from PBMCs, sampled 10 days after the yellow fever booster vaccination. These receptors were collected from a man between 18 and 35 years old who received the YFV17D yellow fever vaccine. CDR3s include the opening cysteine and the closing phenylalanine or tryptophan. The D gene is left open where the match is weak. Not all rows give a size; the values are once, few, many and, for expanded clones, a class.

v_gene	abundance	d_gene	j_gene	CDR3nt	CDR3aa
TRBV5-4	few	TRBD2	TRBJ2-3	TGTGCCAGCAGCTCCCGGACTAGCGGGGGGCCAGATACGCAGTATTTT	CASSSRTSGGPDTQYF
TRBV5-1	few	NA	TRBJ2-3	TGCGCCAGCACGGACTACCTCACAGATACGCAGTATTTT	CASTDYLTDTQYF
TRBV7-9	NA	NA	TRBJ2-2	TGTGCCAGCAGCTGGACAGTCGACGCGAACACCGGGGAGCTGTTTTTT	CASSWTVDANTGELFF
TRBV7-2	NA	NA	TRBJ2-3	TGTGCCAGCAGCTCCTACAGCGCAACAACAGATACGCAGTATTTT	CASSSYSATTDTQYF
TRBV7-6	NA	NA	TRBJ2-1	TGTGCCAGCAGCTTATATGTACAGAGCTCCTACAATGAGCAGTTCTTC	CASSLYVQSSYNEQFF
TRBV20-1	NA	TRBD2	TRBJ2-7	TGCAGTGCTAGGCACGGGACTAGCGGGTTCTCCTACGAGCAGTACTTC	CSARHGTSGFSYEQYF
TRBV14	NA	NA	TRBJ2-5	TGTGCCAGCAGCCAACACCGACCGGGGGAAGAGACCCAGTACTTC	CASSQHRPGEETQYF
TRBV29-1	NA	NA	TRBJ1-1	TGCAGCGTTGCAGACGGGACGGAGAACACTGAAGCTTTCTTT	CSVADGTENTEAFF
TRBV5-6	few	TRBD1	TRBJ2-5	TGTGCCAGCAGCTCTCCGGGACAGGGGCCGGCAGAAGAGACCCAGTACTTC	CASSSPGQGPAEETQYF
TRBV6-5	NA	NA	TRBJ2-6	TGTGCCAGCAGGCCCCGGGGCATACTCTCTGGGGCCAACGTCCTGACTTTC	CASRPRGILSGANVLTF
TRBV27	NA	TRBD1	TRBJ1-5	TGTGCCAGCAGCTATACCGGGACAGGAAACCAGCCCCAGCATTTT	CASSYTGTGNQPQHF
TRBV7-8	NA	NA	TRBJ2-7	TGTGCCAGCAGCTTACCGGGCCGGGGTTCCTACGAGCAGTACTTC	CASSLPGRGSYEQYF
TRBV27	many	NA	TRBJ1-1	TGTGCCAGCAGTTTACAGGGGAGAGGGACTGAAGCTTTCTTT	CASSLQGRGTEAFF
TRBV12-3/TRBV12-4	many	NA	TRBJ2-2	TGTGCCAGCACCTTTCTTGGGGAGCTGTTTTTT	CASTFLGELFF
TRBV4-3	many	NA	TRBJ2-2	TGCGCCAGCAGCCAAGGGGATTCCGGGGAGCTGTTTTTT	CASSQGDSGELFF
TRBV4-3	many	TRBD2	TRBJ2-1	TGCGCCAGCAGCCTTTCGACTAGCGGGGGTTCCTACAATGAGCAGTTCTTC	CASSLSTSGGSYNEQFF
TRBV4-1	many	TRBD1	TRBJ1-5	TGCGCCAGCAGCCAAAGAACCGGGACAGGTTCGCCCCAGCATTTT	CASSQRTGTGSPQHF
TRBV12-3/TRBV12-4	NA	NA	TRBJ2-3	TGTGCCAGCAGTCACCGGGAAGCCCCAGATACGCAGTATTTT	CASSHREAPDTQYF
TRBV5-1	many	NA	TRBJ2-1	TGCGCCAGCAGAGGGAGCTCCTACAATGAGCAGTTCTTC	CASRGSSYNEQFF
TRBV6-6	many	TRBD2	TRBJ2-5	TGTGCCAGCAGTTACTCCCTCCCCGCTAGCGGGGGGTACCAAGAGACCCAGTACTTC	CASSYSLPASGGYQETQYF